These 10 T cell receptor beta chains were sequenced from one sample in a study of blood T cell repertoires in COVID-19. Sequencing was performed with immunoSEQ multiplex PCR; in TCRdb, only in-frame clones are kept and a portion is missing. In the table there are 430,000 or so clones, 70% to 90% of which are singletons. Material for sequencing was peripheral blood. These receptor sequences come from a man aged 18 to 30 with COVID-19, enrolled during active disease.

V is TRBV5-1 and J is TRBJ2-7; D is uncertain. The germline gives CDR1 SGHRS, CDR2 YFSETQ. The CDR3 sequence is 15 residues long. V lost 0 bases to trimming and J lost 0 bases, with 10 bases between them. CDR3 DNA: TGCGCCAGCAGCTTGGGTTCGCTGAGCTCCTACGAGCAGTACTTC. This translates into CASSLGSLSSYEQYF.

The chain links TRBV6-5 to TRBJ2-2, with TRBD1 identical over 10 bases. With 4 bases clipped from V and 1 base from J, the junction kept 3 bases outside the gene matches. The germline V gene encodes CDR1 MNHEY and CDR2 SVGAGI. The CDR3 is 16 amino acids. CDR3 nucleotides: TGTGCCAGCAGTTTTTGGACAGGGGGGAACACCGGGGAGCTGTTTTTT. Its protein product is CASSFWTGGNTGELFF.

V usage is TRBV5-8 and J usage is TRBJ1-4, with TRBD1 matching 7 bases. Germline trimming cut 5 bases from V and 5 bases from J; bases unmatched to any gene: 9. Germline V CDR1 and CDR2: SGHTS, YDEGEE. The CDR3 length is 15 residues. The CDR3 sequence: CASRPGTARNEKLFF. DNA for the CDR3: TGTGCCAGCAGGCCCGGGACAGCCCGAAATGAAAAACTGTTTTTT. Full variable domain (remainder filled in from reference TRBV5-8 and TRBJ1-4): EAGVTQSPTHLIKTRGQQATLRCSPISGHTSVYWYQQALGLGLQFLLWYDEGEERNRGNFPPRFSGRQFPNYSSELNVNALELEDSALYLCASRPGTARNEKLFFGSGTQLSVL.

This sequence joins TRBV29-1 and TRBJ2-3; TRBD1 might be the D (5 bases). V gave up 4 bases and J gave up 4 bases, with 15 bases separating them. The CDR3 is made up of 14 amino acids. Germline V CDR1 and CDR2: SQVTM, ANQGSEA. CDR3 amino acids: CSVVHPLRADTQYF. The CDR3 DNA reads as TGCAGCGTTGTGCACCCCCTCAGGGCAGATACGCAGTATTTT.

This chain connects TRBV27 to TRBJ2-5; D possibly corresponds to TRBD2 (5 bases). V was cut by 9 bases and J by 3 bases, with 20 bases left in between. This CDR3 contains 15 residues. Germline values: CDR1 MNHEY, CDR2 SMNVEV (reference sequence). CDR3 residues: CARTPRGEGKETQYF. In DNA, the CDR3 is TGTGCCAGAACTCCTAGAGGAGAGGGAAAAGAGACCCAGTACTTC.

The chain has TRBV30 and TRBJ2-1, with D possibly TRBD2 on 6 matching bases. The CDR3 runs 14 residues. CDR1 is GTSNPN and CDR2 is SVGIG in the germline V gene (reference sequence). Trimming pared 0 bases from V and 12 bases from J, leaving 18 bases between. CDR3 sequence reads: CAWSVTGLPLWQFF. In nucleotides, the CDR3 is TGTGCCTGGAGTGTAACAGGACTACCTTTGTGGCAGTTCTTC.

This clone was observed a single time. The chain links TRBV2 to TRBJ2-7; TRBD1 is a possible D gene (6 bases). Trimming pared 4 bases from V and 3 bases from J, leaving 13 bases between. Germline V gives CDR1 SNHLY, CDR2 FYNNEI. This CDR3 is 14 amino acids long. CDR3 nucleotides: TGTGCCAGCAGTGGAGGGGACAAGTACTACGAGCAGTACTTC. Translating gives CASSGGDKYYEQYF.

V is TRBV6-1 and J is TRBJ1-5; TRBD1 might be the D (5 bases). The CDR3 contains 17 residues. Trimming stripped 2 bases from V and 0 bases from J, with 14 bases between. Germline CDR1 and CDR2: MNHNS and SASEGT. The CDR3 DNA is TGTGCCAGCAGTGAAAATTACGGGGGAGCTAGCAATCAGCCCCAGCATTTT. Translation: CASSENYGGASNQPQHF.

This chain links TRBV19 with TRBJ2-7, with TRBD1 identical over 8 bases. The germline V gene has CDR1 LNHDA and CDR2 SQIVND (reference sequence). V lost 2 bases and J lost 5; bases outside the gene matches: 5. CDR3 length equals 14 residues. The DNA of the CDR3 is TGTGCCAGTAGTATAAACAGGGGGTCCCACGAGCAGTACTTC. This codes for CASSINRGSHEQYF.

The chain uses TRBV7-3 and TRBJ2-2; TRBD2 matches at 12 bases. The CDR3 has 17 residues. The germline gives CDR1 SGHTA, CDR2 FQGTGA. V dropped 4 bases and J dropped 6; count of bases not matched to a gene: 9. The chain's CDR3 is CASSSPGGLAGSGELFF. In DNA form, the CDR3 reads TGTGCCAGCAGCTCCCCCGGAGGACTAGCGGGATCCGGGGAGCTGTTTTTT.